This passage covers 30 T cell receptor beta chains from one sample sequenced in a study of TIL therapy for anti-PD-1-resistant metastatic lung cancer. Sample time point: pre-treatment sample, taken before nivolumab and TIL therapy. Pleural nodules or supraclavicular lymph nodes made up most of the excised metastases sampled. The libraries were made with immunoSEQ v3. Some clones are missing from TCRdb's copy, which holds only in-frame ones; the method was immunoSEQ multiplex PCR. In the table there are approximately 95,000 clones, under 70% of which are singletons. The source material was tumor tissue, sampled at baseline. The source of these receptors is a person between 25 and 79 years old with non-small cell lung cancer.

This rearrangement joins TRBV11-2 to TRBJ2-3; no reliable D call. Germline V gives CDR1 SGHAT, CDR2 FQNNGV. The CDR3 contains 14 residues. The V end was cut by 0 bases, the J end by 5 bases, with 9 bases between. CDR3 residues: CASSLESPGDTQYF. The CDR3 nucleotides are TGTGCCAGCAGCTTAGAATCACCCGGAGATACGCAGTATTTT.

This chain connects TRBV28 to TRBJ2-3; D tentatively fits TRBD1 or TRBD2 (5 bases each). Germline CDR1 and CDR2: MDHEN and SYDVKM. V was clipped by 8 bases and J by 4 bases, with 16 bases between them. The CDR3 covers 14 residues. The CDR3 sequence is CASRHRGTADTQYF. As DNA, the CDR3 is TGTGCCAGCCGGCACCGGGGCACGGCAGATACGCAGTATTTT.

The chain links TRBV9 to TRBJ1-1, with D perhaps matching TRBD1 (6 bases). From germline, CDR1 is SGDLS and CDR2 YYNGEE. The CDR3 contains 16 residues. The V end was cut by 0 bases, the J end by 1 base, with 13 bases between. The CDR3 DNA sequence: TGTGCCAGCAGCGTAGCTGGGGGGGCTGGGAACACTGAAGCTTTCTTT. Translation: CASSVAGGAGNTEAFF.

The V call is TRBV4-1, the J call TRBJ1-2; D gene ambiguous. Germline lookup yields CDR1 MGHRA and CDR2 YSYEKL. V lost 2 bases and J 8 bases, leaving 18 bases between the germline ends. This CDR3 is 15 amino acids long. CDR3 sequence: CASSQSADPRRGYTF. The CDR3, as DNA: TGCGCCAGCAGCCAATCGGCCGACCCACGGAGGGGCTACACCTTC.

CDR3 residues: CATSPGTGGFYGYTF. DNA for the CDR3: TGTGCCACCAGCCCCGGGACAGGGGGTTTCTATGGCTACACCTTC. V usage is TRBV15 and J usage is TRBJ1-2; the match to TRBD1 covers 11 bases. The CDR3 loop spans 15 amino acids. The V gene end was trimmed by 5 bases and the J gene end by 4 bases; junction bases not matched to a gene: 6. The germline gives CDR1 LNHNV, CDR2 YYDKDF (reference sequence).

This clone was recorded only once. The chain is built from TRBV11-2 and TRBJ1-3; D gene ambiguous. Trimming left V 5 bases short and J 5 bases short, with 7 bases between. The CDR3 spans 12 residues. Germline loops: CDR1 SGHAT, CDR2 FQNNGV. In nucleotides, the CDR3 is TGTGCCAGCAGCAAAAGCAGAAACACCATATATTTT. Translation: CASSKSRNTIYF.

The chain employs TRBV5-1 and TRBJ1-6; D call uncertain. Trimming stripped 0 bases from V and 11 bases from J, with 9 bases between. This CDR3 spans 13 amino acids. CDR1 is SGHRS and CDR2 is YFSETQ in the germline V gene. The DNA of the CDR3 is TGCGCCAGCAGCTTGGACAGCCCGGCACCCCTCCACTTT. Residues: CASSLDSPAPLHF.

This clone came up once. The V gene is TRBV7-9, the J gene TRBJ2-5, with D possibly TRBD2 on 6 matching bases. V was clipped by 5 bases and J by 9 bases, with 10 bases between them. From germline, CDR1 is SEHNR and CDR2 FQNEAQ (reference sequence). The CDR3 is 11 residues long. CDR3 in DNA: TGTGCCAGCAGCCTACGGGAGCCCCAGTACTTC. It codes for CASSLREPQYF.

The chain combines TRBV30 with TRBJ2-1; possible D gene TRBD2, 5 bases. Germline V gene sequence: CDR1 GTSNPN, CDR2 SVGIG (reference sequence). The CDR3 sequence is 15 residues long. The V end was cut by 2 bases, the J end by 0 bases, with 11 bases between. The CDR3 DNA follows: TGTGCCTGGAGTAGCGGTACATACTCCTACAATGAGCAGTTCTTC. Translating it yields CAWSSGTYSYNEQFF.

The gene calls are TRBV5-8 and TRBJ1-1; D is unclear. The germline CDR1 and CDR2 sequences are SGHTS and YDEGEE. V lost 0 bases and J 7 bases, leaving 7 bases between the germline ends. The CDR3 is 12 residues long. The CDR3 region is CASSLARLEAFF. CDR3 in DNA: TGTGCCAGCAGCTTGGCAAGGCTTGAAGCTTTCTTT. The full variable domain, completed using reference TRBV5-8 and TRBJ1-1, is EAGVTQSPTHLIKTRGQQATLRCSPISGHTSVYWYQQALGLGLQFLLWYDEGEERNRGNFPPRFSGRQFPNYSSELNVNALELEDSALYLCASSLARLEAFFGQGTRLTVV.

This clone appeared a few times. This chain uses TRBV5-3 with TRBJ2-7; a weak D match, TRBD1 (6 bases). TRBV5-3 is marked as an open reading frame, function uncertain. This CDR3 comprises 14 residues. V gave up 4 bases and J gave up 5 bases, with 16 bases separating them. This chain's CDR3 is CARSNAQGNHEQYF. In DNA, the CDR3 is TGTGCCAGAAGCAATGCACAGGGAAACCACGAGCAGTACTTC.

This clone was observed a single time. The CDR3 loop is CASSMKVRGSTDTQYF. The CDR3 DNA reads as TGTGCCAGTAGTATGAAGGTCAGGGGGAGCACAGATACGCAGTATTTT. V gene TRBV19 combines with J gene TRBJ2-3; TRBD1 agrees at 7 bases. Per germline, CDR1 LNHDA and CDR2 SQIVND (reference sequence). Trimming removed 3 bases from V and 0 bases from J; junction bases left unmatched: 6. The CDR3 is 16 residues long.

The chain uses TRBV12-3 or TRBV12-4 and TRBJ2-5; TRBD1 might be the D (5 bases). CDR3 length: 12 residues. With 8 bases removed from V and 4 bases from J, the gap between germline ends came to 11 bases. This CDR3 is CASQPGLETQYF. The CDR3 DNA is TGTGCCAGCCAGCCAGGGCTAGAGACCCAGTACTTC.

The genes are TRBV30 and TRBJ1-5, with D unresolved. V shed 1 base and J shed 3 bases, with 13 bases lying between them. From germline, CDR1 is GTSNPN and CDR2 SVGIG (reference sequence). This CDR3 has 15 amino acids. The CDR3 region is CAWSEKGLDNQPQHF. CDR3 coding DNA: TGTGCCTGGAGTGAAAAGGGCCTAGACAATCAGCCCCAGCATTTT.

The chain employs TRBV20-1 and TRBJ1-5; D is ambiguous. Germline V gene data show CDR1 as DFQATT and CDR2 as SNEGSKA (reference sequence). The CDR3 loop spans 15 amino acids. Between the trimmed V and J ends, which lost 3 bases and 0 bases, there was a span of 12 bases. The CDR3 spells CSASALRYSNQPQHF. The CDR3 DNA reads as TGCAGTGCTAGTGCGCTACGCTATAGCAATCAGCCCCAGCATTTT.

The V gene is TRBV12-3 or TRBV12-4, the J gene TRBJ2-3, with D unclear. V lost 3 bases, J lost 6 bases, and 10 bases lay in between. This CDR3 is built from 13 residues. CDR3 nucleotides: TGTGCCAGCAGTTTGCCCGGAATGGATACGCAGTATTTT. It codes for CASSLPGMDTQYF.

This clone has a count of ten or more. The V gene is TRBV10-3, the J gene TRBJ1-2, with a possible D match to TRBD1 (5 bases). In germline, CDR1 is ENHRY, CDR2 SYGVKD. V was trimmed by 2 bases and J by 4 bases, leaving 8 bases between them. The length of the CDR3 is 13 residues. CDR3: CAISEPDTYGYTF. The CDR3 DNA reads TGTGCCATCAGTGAGCCGGACACCTATGGCTACACCTTC.

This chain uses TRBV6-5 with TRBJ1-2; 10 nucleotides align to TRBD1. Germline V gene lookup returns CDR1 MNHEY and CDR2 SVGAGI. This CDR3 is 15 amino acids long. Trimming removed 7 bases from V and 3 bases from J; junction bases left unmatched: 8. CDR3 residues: CASKYWTGGDYGYTF. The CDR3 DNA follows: TGTGCCAGCAAATATTGGACAGGGGGGGACTATGGCTACACCTTC.

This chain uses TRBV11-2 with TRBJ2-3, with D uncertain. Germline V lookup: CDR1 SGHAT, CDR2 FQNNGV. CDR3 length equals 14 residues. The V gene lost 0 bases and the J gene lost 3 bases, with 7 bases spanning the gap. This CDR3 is CASSLDRTTDTQYF. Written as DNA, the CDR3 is TGTGCCAGCAGCTTAGATAGAACAACAGATACGCAGTATTTT.

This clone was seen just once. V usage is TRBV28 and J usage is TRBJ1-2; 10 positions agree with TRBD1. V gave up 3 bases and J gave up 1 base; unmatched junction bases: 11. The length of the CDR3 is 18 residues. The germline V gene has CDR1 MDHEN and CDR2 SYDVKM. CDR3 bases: TGTGCCAGCAGTTTGTACCGGGACAGGGGTTTAGGTAACTATGGCTACACCTTC. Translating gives CASSLYRDRGLGNYGYTF.

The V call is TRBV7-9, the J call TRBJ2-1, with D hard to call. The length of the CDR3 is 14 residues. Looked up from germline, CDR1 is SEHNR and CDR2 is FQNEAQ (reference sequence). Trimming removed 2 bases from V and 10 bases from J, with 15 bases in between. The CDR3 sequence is CASSLYKPQEEQFF. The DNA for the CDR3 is TGTGCCAGCAGCTTATACAAGCCCCAAGAGGAGCAGTTCTTC. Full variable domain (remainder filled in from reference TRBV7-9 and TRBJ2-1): DTGVSQNPRHKITKRGQNVTFRCDPISEHNRLYWYRQTLGQGPEFLTYFQNEAQLEKSRLLSDRFSAERPKGSFSTLEIQRTEQGDSAMYLCASSLYKPQEEQFFGPGTRLTVL.

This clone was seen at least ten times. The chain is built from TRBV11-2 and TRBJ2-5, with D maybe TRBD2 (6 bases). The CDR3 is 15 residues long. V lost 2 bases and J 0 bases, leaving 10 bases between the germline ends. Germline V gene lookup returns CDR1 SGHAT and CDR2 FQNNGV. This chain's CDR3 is CASSLMGGYQETQYF. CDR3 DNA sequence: TGTGCCAGCAGCTTAATGGGGGGTTACCAAGAGACCCAGTACTTC.

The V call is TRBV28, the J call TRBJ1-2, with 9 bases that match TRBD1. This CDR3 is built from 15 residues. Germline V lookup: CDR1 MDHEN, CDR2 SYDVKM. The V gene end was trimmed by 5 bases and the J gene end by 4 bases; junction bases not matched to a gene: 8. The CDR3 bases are TGTGCCAGCAGTCTACTAACAGGGGGCAGCTATGGCTACACCTTC. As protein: CASSLLTGGSYGYTF.

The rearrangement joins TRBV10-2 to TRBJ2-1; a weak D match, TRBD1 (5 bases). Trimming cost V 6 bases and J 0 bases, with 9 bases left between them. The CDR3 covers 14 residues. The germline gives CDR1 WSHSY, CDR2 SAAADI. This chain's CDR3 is CASRQATSYNEQFF. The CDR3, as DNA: TGCGCCAGCAGACAGGCCACCTCCTACAATGAGCAGTTCTTC.

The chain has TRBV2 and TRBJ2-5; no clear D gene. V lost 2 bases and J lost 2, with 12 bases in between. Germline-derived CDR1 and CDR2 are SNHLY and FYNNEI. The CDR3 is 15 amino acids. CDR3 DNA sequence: TGTGCCAGCAGTGAATTCGGCCTGTTACAAGAGACCCAGTACTTC. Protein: CASSEFGLLQETQYF.

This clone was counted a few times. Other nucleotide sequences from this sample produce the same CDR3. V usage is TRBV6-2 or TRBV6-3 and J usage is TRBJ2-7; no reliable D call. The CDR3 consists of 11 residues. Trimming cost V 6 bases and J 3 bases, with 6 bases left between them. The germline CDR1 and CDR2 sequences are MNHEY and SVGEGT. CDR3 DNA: TGTGCCAGCAGCCTTGACTACGAGCAGTACTTC. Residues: CASSLDYEQYF.

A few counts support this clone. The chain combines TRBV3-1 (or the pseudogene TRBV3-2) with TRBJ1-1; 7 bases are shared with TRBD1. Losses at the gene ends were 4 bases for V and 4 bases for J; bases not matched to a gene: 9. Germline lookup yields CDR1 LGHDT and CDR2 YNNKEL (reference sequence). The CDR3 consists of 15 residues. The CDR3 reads CASSRREGAGTEAFF. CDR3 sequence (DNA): TGTGCCAGCAGCCGCAGGGAGGGGGCTGGCACTGAAGCTTTCTTT.

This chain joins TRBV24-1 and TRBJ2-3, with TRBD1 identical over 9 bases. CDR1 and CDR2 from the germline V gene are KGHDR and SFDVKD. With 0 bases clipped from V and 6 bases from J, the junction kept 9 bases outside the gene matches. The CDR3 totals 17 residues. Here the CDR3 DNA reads TGTGCCACCAGTGATTTGCAGGGGACAGGGACGGGCGATACGCAGTATTTT. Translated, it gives CATSDLQGTGTGDTQYF.

CDR3 sequence reads: CASSRGQGAWTEAFF. The CDR3 nucleotides read TGTGCCAGCAGCCGAGGACAGGGGGCTTGGACTGAAGCTTTCTTT. The rearrangement uses TRBV7-8 and TRBJ1-1, with TRBD1 identical over 11 bases. The CDR3 sequence is 15 residues long. CDR1 is SGHVS and CDR2 is FQNEAQ in the germline V gene. The J segment lost 5 bases and the V segment lost 5 bases, leaving 7 bases of the junction unmatched.

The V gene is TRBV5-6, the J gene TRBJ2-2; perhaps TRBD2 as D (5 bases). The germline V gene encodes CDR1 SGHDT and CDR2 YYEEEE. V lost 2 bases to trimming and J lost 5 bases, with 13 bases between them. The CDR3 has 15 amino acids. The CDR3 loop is CASSFRGILTGELFF. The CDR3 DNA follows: TGTGCCAGCAGCTTCCGAGGGATCCTGACCGGGGAGCTGTTTTTT.